These 28 T cell receptor beta chains share one sample of origin, sequenced in a study of tumor and adjacent non-tumor tissue in lung cancer. RNA was extracted from bulk tissue without any cell sorting. Three rounds of nested PCR, following a modified ARM-PCR protocol, produced the TCRbeta library. A single record per CDR3 protein comes from TCRdb applying MiXCR to the multiplex PCR reads. The repertoire holds some 93,000 distinct CDR3 sequences, around 71% seen once, with 18% in the top ten. Sequencing was done on a sample of lung tumor tissue. These receptors were taken from a man aged 60 to 75 with non-small cell lung cancer.

The table lists this clonotype with many counts. This chain connects TRBV12-3 or TRBV12-4 to TRBJ2-2; D may be TRBD1 (7 bases). This CDR3 has 16 amino acids. V was shortened by 7 bases and J by 2 bases, with 17 bases between the two germline ends. The CDR3 is CASTTSGGGNTGELFF. The CDR3 nucleotides are TGTGCCAGCACCACCTCAGGAGGGGGCAACACCGGGGAGCTGTTTTTT.

As concerns this clonotype: The junction and the germline gene differ at one end; a read error may be behind it. The V gene is TRBV12-5, the J gene TRBJ1-2; D is uncertain. The CDR3 has 13 amino acids. Per germline, CDR1 LGHNT and CDR2 FRNRAP. CDR3: CTSDLGLIYGYTF. The CDR3, as DNA: TGTACTAGTGACCTGGGATTGATCTATGGCTACACCTTC.

A note on this clonotype: A read error may be the cause here, since a much bigger clone is one base away. V usage is TRBV5-1 and J usage is TRBJ2-2, with TRBD1 matching over 8 bases. This CDR3 is built from 16 residues. Germline V gives CDR1 SGHRS, CDR2 YFSETQ. V was pared by 6 bases and J by 4 bases, with 11 bases of the junction left unmatched. The CDR3 DNA reads TGCGCCAGCACCCACGAGCAGGGGGCGAGCACCGGGGAGCTGTTTTTT. Its protein is CASTHEQGASTGELFF.

Concerning this clonotype: Germline is not matched at one junction end, which may reflect a read error. CDR3 protein: CASCKQGQGAYVQYF. CDR3 DNA sequence: TGTGCCAGCTGCAAACAGGGACAGGGAGCCTACGTGCAGTACTTC. The chain couples TRBV6-5 to TRBJ2-7, with 9 bases that match TRBD1. Germline-derived CDR1 and CDR2 are MNHEY and SVGAGI. This CDR3 region has 15 residues.

This sequence joins TRBV21-1 and TRBJ2-7; the table's D call, TRBD1, was not checked against the DNA. TRBV21-1 is flagged as a pseudogene. The CDR3 totals 17 residues. The chain's CDR3 is CASTTRGISQAAYEQYF. The CDR3 DNA sequence: TGTGCAAGCACGACACGGGGGATTAGCCAGGCAGCCTACGAGCAGTACTTC.

This clonotype was detected many times. V usage is TRBV14 and J usage is TRBJ1-6; D remains unclear. Trimming removed 1 base at V and 10 bases at J, with 14 bases between. Germline V gives CDR1 SGHDN, CDR2 FVKESK. This CDR3 spans 15 amino acids. CDR3 sequence reads: CASSQVDGRRSPLHF. CDR3 in DNA: TGTGCCAGCAGCCAAGTCGACGGTCGTCGATCACCCCTCCACTTT.

A remark on this clonotype: Since no conserved phenylalanine or tryptophan closes the CDR3, a read error is the likely cause. The V gene is TRBV6-2 or TRBV6-3, the J gene TRBJ1-5; D is perhaps TRBD1 (5 bases). Germline values: CDR1 MNHEY, CDR2 SVGEGT. This CDR3 is 12 amino acids long. The CDR3 nucleotides are TGTGCCAGCCTAACAGGCAATCAGCCTCAGCATTAT. It translates to CASLTGNQPQHY.

The CDR3 nucleotides read TGCGCCAGCAGCTCGGGACAGGGGGCGGATACGCAGTATTTT. Its protein product is CASSSGQGADTQYF. The V gene is TRBV5-1, the J gene TRBJ2-3; 12 bases line up with TRBD1. The junction had 2 bases not matched to a gene; V was cut back by 3 bases and J by 6 bases. The CDR3 extends over 14 amino acids. Germline V gene lookup returns CDR1 SGHRS and CDR2 YFSETQ.

The V call is TRBV11-2, the J call TRBJ2-7; tentative D call: TRBD2 (6 bases). CDR1 and CDR2 (germline): SGHAT, FQNNGV. The CDR3 is 16 residues long. Between the trimmed V and J ends, which lost 3 bases and 3 bases, there was a span of 18 bases. CDR3 protein: CASSFVGDRGSYEQYF. DNA of the CDR3: TGTGCCAGCAGCTTTGTCGGCGATCGGGGGAGCTACGAGCAGTACTTC.

There are many counts of this clonotype. The rearrangement links TRBV12-3 or TRBV12-4 to TRBJ1-1; TRBD1 matches at 7 bases. CDR3 size: 13 residues. J gave up 1 base and V 6 bases, and 2 bases lay outside the gene matches. CDR3 region: CASSRDRNTEAFF. DNA of the CDR3: TGTGCCAGCAGCAGGGACAGGAACACTGAAGCTTTCTTT.

The V gene is TRBV5-1, the J gene TRBJ2-1; 8 bases align to TRBD2. Germline trimming cut 4 bases from V and 8 bases from J; bases unmatched to any gene: 11. Per the germline V gene, CDR1 is SGHRS and CDR2 is YFSETQ. CDR3 size: 15 residues. The CDR3 DNA reads as TGCGCCAGCAGCGATCCCAGCGGGAGAAATGATGAGCAGTTCTTC. Its translation: CASSDPSGRNDEQFF.

As concerns this clonotype: An end of the junction does not agree with germline; a read error may underlie this. The rearrangement uses TRBV4-1 and TRBJ2-2; TRBD1 or TRBD2 may be the D gene (5 bases each). The CDR3 extends over 16 amino acids. Germline assignment: CDR1 MGHRA and CDR2 YSYEKL. CDR3 in DNA: TGCGCCAGCATTCAAGGACAAGGACCCGCCGCCGGGGAGTTGTTTTTT. Translating gives CASIQGQGPAAGELFF.

The chain couples TRBV19 to TRBJ1-5; TRBD1 is a possible D gene (6 bases). This CDR3 comprises 17 residues. Germline lookup yields CDR1 LNHDA and CDR2 SQIVND (reference sequence). Trimming removed 1 base from V and 0 bases from J, with 13 bases in between. CDR3 region: CASSIGRDNYSNQPQHF. The CDR3 region has the DNA TGTGCCAGTAGTATAGGTCGGGACAACTATAGCAATCAGCCCCAGCATTTT.

For this clonotype: Compared with germline, one end of the junction differs, possibly owing to a read error. The rearrangement uses TRBV20-1 and TRBJ2-3, with 9 bases that match TRBD1. Per germline, CDR1 DFQATT and CDR2 SNEGSKA (reference sequence). The CDR3 loop spans 13 amino acids. This CDR3 is CSWLQGATGTQYF. CDR3 coding DNA: TGCAGCTGGTTACAGGGGGCTACAGGTACGCAGTATTTT.

A word on this clonotype: Germline and junction disagree at one end, which may indicate a read error. This sequence joins TRBV20-1 and TRBJ1-5; D is uncertain. Germline CDR1 and CDR2: DFQATT and SNEGSKA (reference sequence). The CDR3 has 13 residues. CDR3 loop: CSARKIVNQSQHF. DNA of the CDR3: TGCAGTGCTAGAAAGATAGTCAATCAGTCCCAGCATTTT.

Note on this clonotype: Mismatch with germline at one junction end may stem from a read error. The V call is TRBV11-3, the J call TRBJ2-1; TRBD2 aligns across 7 bases. Germline CDR1 reads SGHNT; CDR2 reads YENEEA. This CDR3 has 14 residues. CDR3 coding DNA: TGTGCCAGCAACTTAGATTTTAGGGAGGGTGAGCAGTTCTTC. Encoded protein: CASNLDFREGEQFF.

As regards this clonotype: The CDR3 ends on some other residue instead of the conserved phenylalanine or tryptophan, so this is likely a read error. The V gene is TRBV5-1, the J gene TRBJ2-1; either TRBD1 or TRBD2 may supply D (5 bases each). This CDR3 is 16 amino acids long. From germline, CDR1 is SGHRS and CDR2 YFSETQ. The CDR3 region is CASSLIAGTVNNDQFS. CDR3 nucleotide sequence: TGCGCCAGCAGCTTGATCGCAGGGACGGTCAACAATGATCAGTTCTCC.

Concerning this clonotype: Lacking the conserved final phenylalanine or tryptophan, this CDR3 likely reflects a read error. This chain joins TRBV11-1 and TRBJ1-2; 7 bases map to TRBD1. CDR1 and CDR2 from the germline V gene are SGHAT and FQDESV (reference sequence). The CDR3 is made up of 13 amino acids. The junction had 12 bases not matched to a gene; V was cut back by 9 bases and J by 8 bases. The CDR3 region is CARGLTGSWGYTS. Here the CDR3 DNA reads TGTGCCAGGGGCTTGACAGGGTCTTGGGGCTACACCTCC.

This chain uses TRBV7-2 with TRBJ1-1; D gene ambiguous. CDR1 is SGHTA, CDR2 FQGNSA, per germline. Trimming pared 10 bases from V and 2 bases from J, leaving 11 bases between. The CDR3 loop spans 12 amino acids. The CDR3 region is CANNITNTEAFF. DNA for the CDR3: TGTGCCAACAACATTACCAACACTGAAGCTTTCTTT. Looking up the rest from reference TRBV7-2 and TRBJ1-1 gives the full variable domain: GAGVSQSPSNKVTEKGKDVELRCDPISGHTALYWYRQSLGQGLEFLIYFQGNSAPDKSGLPSDRFSAERTGGSVSTLTIQRTQQEDSAVYLCANNITNTEAFFGQGTRLTVV.

With respect to this clonotype: Possible read error: a much larger clone is one base away. The chain carries TRBV5-5 and TRBJ2-2, with D possibly TRBD1 on 6 matching bases. There are 15 residues in the CDR3. CDR1 is SGHKS and CDR2 is YYEKEE in the germline V gene (reference sequence). The CDR3 DNA reads TGTGCCAGCAGCTTGGGTCAGGGGATTGCCGGGGAGCTGTTGTTT. This sequence encodes CASSLGQGIAGELLF.

This clonotype was seen at least ten times. The chain recombines TRBV6-1 with TRBJ2-3; 13 bases map to TRBD2. Germline assignment: CDR1 MNHNS and CDR2 SASEGT. The CDR3 spans 15 residues. Losses at the gene ends were 4 bases for V and 3 bases for J; bases not matched to a gene: 1. CDR3 sequence (DNA): TGTGCCAGCAGTGCGACTAGCGGGGGGACAGATACGCAGTATTTT. Its translation: CASSATSGGTDTQYF.

To note about this clonotype: Relative to the germline gene, one junction end is altered; a read error may explain this. The rearrangement uses TRBV4-2 and TRBJ1-6, with 11 bases aligning to TRBD1. The CDR3 loop spans 17 amino acids. Germline V gene sequence: CDR1 LGHNA, CDR2 YNFKEQ. For the CDR3, the DNA is TGTGCCAGCAGCCCGGTGGACAGGGGGCTTAATAATTCACCCCTCCGTTTT. It is translated as CASSPVDRGLNNSPLRF.

Note on this clonotype: An end of the junction differs from the germline gene, which may be a read error. The J gene is TRBJ2-2, the V gene TRBV28; 7 bases map to TRBD2. This CDR3 spans 14 amino acids. In germline, CDR1 is MDHEN, CDR2 SYDVKM. CDR3 coding DNA: TGTACCAGCAGTTCCGCGGGAGATACCGGGGAGCTGTTTTTT. This sequence encodes CTSSSAGDTGELFF.

This chain connects TRBV20-1 to TRBJ2-1; the D is unclear. From germline, CDR1 is DFQATT and CDR2 SNEGSKA (reference sequence). The length of the CDR3 is 12 residues. The germline V and J ends were trimmed by 7 bases and 4 bases, with 11 bases remaining between them. DNA of the CDR3: TGCAGTGTCGCGACATCTTACAATGAGCAGTTCTTC. Its translation: CSVATSYNEQFF.

The gene calls are TRBV12-3 or TRBV12-4 and TRBJ2-5; TRBD2 is a possible D gene (5 bases). The length of the CDR3 is 14 residues. CDR3 protein: CTISLMVRGETQYF. CDR3 DNA: TGTACCATCAGTTTAATGGTCCGCGGGGAGACCCAGTACTTC.

Remarks on this clonotype: A junction end diverges from the germline sequence, so it may reflect a read error. This rearrangement joins TRBV14 to TRBJ2-7; either TRBD1 or TRBD2 may fit D (6 bases each). Germline loops: CDR1 SGHDN, CDR2 FVKESK. CDR3 length equals 13 residues. DNA of the CDR3: TGTGCCAACAGCCCCGGGGGCGTCCATGAGCAGTACTTC. Residues: CANSPGGVHEQYF.

As regards this clonotype: An end of the junction differs from the germline gene, which may be a read error. This chain joins TRBV12-3 or TRBV12-4 and TRBJ2-6; the match to TRBD1 covers 8 bases. The CDR3 runs 17 residues. CDR3 coding DNA: TGTGCCAGCAGTCCGGACAGGGTTCTCTCCGGGGTCAACGTCCTGACTTTC. Translating it yields CASSPDRVLSGVNVLTF.

To note about this clonotype: Lacking the conserved final phenylalanine or tryptophan, this CDR3 likely reflects a read error. It is unclear where the CDR3 begins or ends on the DNA, so no DNA is shown, and the CDR3 is as TCRdb lists it. The chain is built from TRBV4-3 and TRBJ1-6; TRBD1, the table's D call, was not compared with the DNA. Germline lookup yields CDR1 LGHNA and CDR2 YSLEER. A total of 15 residues make up the CDR3, ends included. The CDR3: CASSQTRQGNSPFHI.